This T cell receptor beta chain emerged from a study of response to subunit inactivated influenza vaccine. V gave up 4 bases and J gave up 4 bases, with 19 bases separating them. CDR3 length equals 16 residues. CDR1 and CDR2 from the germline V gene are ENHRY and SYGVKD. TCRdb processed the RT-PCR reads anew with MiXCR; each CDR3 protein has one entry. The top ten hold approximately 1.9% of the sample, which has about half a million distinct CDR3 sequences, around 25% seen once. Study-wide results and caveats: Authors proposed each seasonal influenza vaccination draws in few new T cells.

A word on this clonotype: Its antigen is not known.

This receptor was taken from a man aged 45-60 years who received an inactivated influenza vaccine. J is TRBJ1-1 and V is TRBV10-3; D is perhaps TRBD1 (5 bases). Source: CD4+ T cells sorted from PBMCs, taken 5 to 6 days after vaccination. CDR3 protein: CAISVGGSLAGTEAFF. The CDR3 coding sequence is TGTGCCATCAGTGTTGGGGGGTCCCTTGCTGGCACTGAAGCTTTCTTT.